These 30 T cell receptor beta chains originate from one sample sequenced in a study of brain T cells in children with intractable seizures. This table comes from immunoSEQ multiplex PCR, and its TCRdb copy is limited to in-frame clones, with some not included. The repertoire holds 70,000 to 90,000 clones, with more than 85% as singletons. The specimen was peripheral blood, collected at surgery. All receptors derive from a boy in the first two years of life with tuberous sclerosis and intractable seizures.

The rearrangement joins TRBV18 to TRBJ2-3; tentatively, D is TRBD1 (5 bases). CDR1 and CDR2 from the germline V gene are KGHSH and LQKENI. The CDR3 covers 14 residues. With 3 bases removed from V and 4 bases from J, the gap between germline ends came to 11 bases. CDR3 sequence reads: CASSPLQGADTQYF. Written as DNA, the CDR3 is TGTGCCAGCTCACCCCTTCAGGGCGCAGATACGCAGTATTTT.

V gene TRBV21-1 combines with J gene TRBJ2-1. TRBV21-1 is a pseudogene locus. The CDR3 contains 15 residues. CDR3: CASRQRDGGYNEQFF. Written as DNA, the CDR3 is TGTGCCAGCAGGCAACGGGACGGTGGATACAATGAGCAGTTCTTC.

The V gene is TRBV18, the J gene TRBJ2-3, with 15 positions matching TRBD2. V lost 0 bases to trimming and J lost 7 bases; unmatched junction nucleotides: 5. The germline V gene has CDR1 KGHSH and CDR2 LQKENI. The CDR3 extends over 17 amino acids. The CDR3 loop reads CASSPPTGTSGRNTQYF. For the CDR3, the DNA is TGTGCCAGCTCACCACCAACCGGGACTAGCGGGAGGAATACGCAGTATTTT.

J is TRBJ1-5 and V is TRBV21-1; TRBD1, the D gene given by the table, was not confirmed from the DNA. TRBV21-1 is a documented pseudogene. The CDR3 spans 16 residues. The CDR3 sequence is CASRKKGVRVNQPQHF. The CDR3 coding sequence is TGTGCCAGCAGGAAAAAGGGGGTTAGGGTGAATCAGCCCCAGCATTTT.

J is TRBJ1-2 and V is TRBV5-8; no reliable D call. Trimming stripped 5 bases from V and 4 bases from J, with 15 bases between. This CDR3 has 14 residues. CDR1 and CDR2 (germline): SGHTS, YDEGEE. CDR3 DNA: TGTGCCAGCAGACGCCGCGCAGAGATCTATGGCTACACCTTC. Its protein product is CASRRRAEIYGYTF.

The chain employs TRBV9 and TRBJ1-6; 7 positions agree with TRBD1. J gave up 4 bases and V 4 bases, and 5 bases lay outside the gene matches. The germline gives CDR1 SGDLS, CDR2 YYNGEE. The length of the CDR3 is 15 residues. CDR3 DNA: TGTGCCAGCAGCCCCCGGACAGGATATAATTCACCCCTCCACTTT. It specifies CASSPRTGYNSPLHF.

The gene calls are TRBV3-1 (or the pseudogene TRBV3-2) and TRBJ1-2; 9 nucleotides line up with TRBD1. Germline V gene lookup returns CDR1 LGHDT and CDR2 YNNKEL (reference sequence). CDR3 size: 17 residues. The ends lost 4 bases at V and 4 bases at J; junction bases unmatched: 13. In DNA form, the CDR3 reads TGTGCCAGCAGCCCTCGCCGGGACAGGGTCTTAGGCTATGGCTACACCTTC. Its translation is CASSPRRDRVLGYGYTF.

The chain combines TRBV12-3 or TRBV12-4 with TRBJ1-2, with D unclear. With 1 base removed from V and 3 bases from J, the gap between germline ends came to 6 bases. This CDR3 is 13 amino acids long. This chain's CDR3 is CASSLGVDYGYTF. The CDR3, as DNA: TGTGCCAGCAGTTTAGGAGTCGACTATGGCTACACCTTC.

This chain uses TRBV19 with TRBJ1-2; a weak D match, TRBD1 (5 bases). V was trimmed by 6 bases and J by 4 bases, leaving 12 bases between them. The CDR3 sequence is 13 residues long. CDR1 and CDR2 (germline): LNHDA, SQIVND (reference sequence). CDR3 DNA sequence: TGTGCCAGTAGCCCGGACATTTTCTATGGCTACACCTTC. Amino acids: CASSPDIFYGYTF. Full variable domain (rest looked up from reference TRBV19 and TRBJ1-2): DGGITQSPKYLFRKEGQNVTLSCEQNLNHDAMYWYRQDPGQGLRLIYYSQIVNDFQKGDIAEGYSVSREKKESFPLTVTSAQKNPTAFYLCASSPDIFYGYTFGSGTRLTVV.

The chain is built from TRBV20-1 and TRBJ2-7; no clear D gene. The CDR3 is 11 amino acids. V gave up 2 bases and J gave up 5 bases, with 7 bases separating them. Germline values: CDR1 DFQATT, CDR2 SNEGSKA (reference sequence). The CDR3 is CSARIRHEQYF. Written as DNA, the CDR3 is TGCAGTGCTAGAATCCGACACGAGCAGTACTTC.

This clone has just one count. The chain has TRBV27 and TRBJ1-2, with D possibly being TRBD1 (5 bases). The CDR3 has 15 amino acids. Germline V lookup: CDR1 MNHEY, CDR2 SMNVEV (reference sequence). Trimming shortened V by 0 bases and J by 7 bases, and 15 bases separated the two germline ends. The CDR3, as DNA: TGTGCCAGCAGTTTATCCCGTCGGGGGGGTGGTGGCTACACCTTC. It is translated as CASSLSRRGGGGYTF.

This clone was picked up one time. The V and J genes are TRBV5-1 and TRBJ2-1; D is uncertain. V lost 4 bases, J lost 5 bases, and 4 bases lay in between. The CDR3 consists of 11 residues. Germline V gene sequence: CDR1 SGHRS, CDR2 YFSETQ. This CDR3 is CASSGDNEQFF. The CDR3 DNA reads TGCGCCAGCAGCGGAGACAATGAGCAGTTCTTC.

The chain carries TRBV24-1 and TRBJ2-2; 11 bases are a match to TRBD1. In germline, CDR1 is KGHDR, CDR2 SFDVKD. The CDR3 runs 19 residues. Trimming took 4 bases from V and 2 from J; bases not matched to a gene: 11. The CDR3 loop is CATSDPTGTGGPNTGELFF. In DNA form, the CDR3 reads TGTGCCACCAGTGACCCCACTGGGACAGGGGGACCCAACACCGGGGAGCTGTTTTTT.

This sequence joins TRBV9 and TRBJ1-6; D unresolved. Germline-derived CDR1 and CDR2 are SGDLS and YYNGEE. The CDR3 consists of 15 residues. Trimming cost V 0 bases and J 7 bases, with 11 bases left between them. CDR3 DNA: TGTGCCAGCAGCGTAGCCGGGATGGGCAATTCACCCCTCCACTTT. Its translation is CASSVAGMGNSPLHF. Supplemented by reference TRBV9 and TRBJ1-6, the full variable domain reads DSGVTQTPKHLITATGQRVTLRCSPRSGDLSVYWYQQSLDQGLQFLIQYYNGEERAKGNILERFSAQQFPDLHSELNLSSLELGDSALYFCASSVAGMGNSPLHFGNGTRLTVT.

The gene calls are TRBV20-1 and TRBJ2-7, with TRBD1 as a possible D gene (6 bases). Trimming took off 3 bases at V and 4 bases at J, with 13 bases between the two ends. The CDR3 contains 13 residues. The germline V gene has CDR1 DFQATT and CDR2 SNEGSKA (reference sequence). The CDR3 loop reads CSASPAGVYEQYF. CDR3 DNA sequence: TGCAGTGCTAGTCCGGCAGGGGTGTACGAGCAGTACTTC.

This clone has only a few counts. This chain links TRBV5-1 with TRBJ1-1; perhaps TRBD1 as D (5 bases). The CDR3 consists of 13 residues. Deletions cut 0 bases from V and 6 bases from J, with 9 bases between. Germline lookup yields CDR1 SGHRS and CDR2 YFSETQ. In DNA, the CDR3 is TGCGCCAGCAGCTTGGCCGTCAGGGCTGAAGCTTTCTTT. Its translation: CASSLAVRAEAFF.

This clone was counted once. J is TRBJ2-3 and V is TRBV7-8; maybe TRBD2 (7 bases). This CDR3 spans 15 amino acids. Per the germline V gene, CDR1 is SGHVS and CDR2 is FQNEAQ. V lost 8 bases and J lost 2, with 17 bases in between. CDR3 residues: CASGLGGGNTDTQYF. As DNA, the CDR3 is TGTGCCAGCGGATTGGGGGGGGGCAACACAGATACGCAGTATTTT. The whole variable domain, filled in from reference TRBV7-8 and TRBJ2-3, reads GAGVSQSPRYKVAKRGQDVALRCDPISGHVSLFWYQQALGQGPEFLTYFQNEAQLDKSGLPSDRFFAERPEGSVSTLKIQRTQQEDSAVYLCASGLGGGNTDTQYFGPGTRLTVL.

The V and J genes are TRBV2 and TRBJ2-2; TRBD2 agrees at 8 bases. The J segment lost 4 bases and the V segment lost 2 bases, leaving 6 bases of the junction unmatched. The CDR3 consists of 16 residues. Per germline, CDR1 SNHLY and CDR2 FYNNEI. CDR3 amino acids: CASSEPRGGSTGELFF. CDR3 sequence (DNA): TGTGCCAGCAGTGAACCTCGGGGGGGAAGCACCGGGGAGCTGTTTTTT.

The V and J genes are TRBV7-9 and TRBJ2-7; D is possibly TRBD2 (5 bases). V was shortened by 6 bases and J by 7 bases, with 31 bases between the two germline ends. The CDR3 sequence is 18 residues long. In germline, CDR1 is SEHNR, CDR2 FQNEAQ (reference sequence). The chain's CDR3 is CASSFFFDAGPIRREQYF. The DNA for the CDR3 is TGTGCCAGCAGTTTCTTTTTTGACGCCGGGCCCATAAGGAGGGAGCAGTACTTC.

The genes are TRBV2 and TRBJ2-4; 10 positions agree with TRBD2. J gave up 3 bases and V 8 bases, and 19 bases lay outside the gene matches. Germline V CDR1 and CDR2: SNHLY, FYNNEI. This CDR3 is 19 amino acids long. CDR3: CASSLSGLAMSLVKNIQYF. DNA of the CDR3: TGTGCCAGCTCCCTATCGGGACTAGCGATGTCTCTTGTCAAAAACATTCAGTACTTC.

The gene calls are TRBV6-6 and TRBJ1-4; 9 nucleotides align to TRBD1. Germline assignment: CDR1 MNHNY and CDR2 SVGAGI (reference sequence). Trimming removed 2 bases from V and 8 bases from J; junction bases left unmatched: 6. The CDR3 runs 15 residues. DNA for the CDR3: TGTGCCAGCAGTTACCCGGGACAGGGTCTAGAAAAACTGTTTTTT. It yields the protein CASSYPGQGLEKLFF.

This clone came up a few times. CDR3 sequence (DNA): TGTGCCAGCACAGCGGGCCTAGCTTTCTTT. Translation: CASTAGLAFF. The rearrangement uses TRBV6-5 and TRBJ1-1; D ambiguous. The CDR3 is made up of 10 amino acids. Trimming removed 7 bases at V and 10 bases at J, with 10 bases between. Germline CDR1 MNHEY, CDR2 SVGAGI.

The rearrangement uses TRBV12-3 or TRBV12-4 and TRBJ1-1; the D gene is possibly TRBD1 (5 bases). Between the trimmed V and J ends, which lost 7 bases and 3 bases, there was a span of 12 bases. The CDR3 loop spans 13 amino acids. In DNA, the CDR3 is TGTGCCAGCACTGTCGGGGGGGACACTGAAGCTTTCTTT. Translating it yields CASTVGGDTEAFF.

The table lists this clone with a count of one. The chain recombines TRBV6-6 with TRBJ2-2, with D possibly TRBD2 on 6 matching bases. CDR1 MNHNY and CDR2 SVGAGI come from the germline V gene (reference sequence). This CDR3 region has 17 residues. The V and J ends lost 5 bases and 1 base respectively, with 17 bases between them. CDR3 protein: CASSHLGARENTGELFF. As DNA, the CDR3 is TGTGCCAGCAGTCACCTGGGTGCGCGGGAGAACACCGGGGAGCTGTTTTTT.

The chain has TRBV3-1 (or the pseudogene TRBV3-2) and TRBJ2-3; 15 nucleotides line up with TRBD2. The germline CDR1 and CDR2 sequences are LGHDT and YNNKEL (reference sequence). J gave up 2 bases and V 1 base, and 10 bases lay outside the gene matches. The CDR3 sequence is 20 residues long. CDR3 protein: CASSQVMGTSGGYDTDTQYF. CDR3 in DNA: TGTGCCAGCAGCCAAGTAATGGGGACTAGCGGGGGGTATGACACAGATACGCAGTATTTT.

This chain links TRBV6-5 with TRBJ2-5; 8 bases fit TRBD1. Losses at the gene ends were 4 bases for V and 5 bases for J; bases not matched to a gene: 9. CDR1 and CDR2 from the germline V gene are MNHEY and SVGAGI. The CDR3 length is 15 residues. The CDR3 DNA reads TGTGCCAGCAGTTCGGCAGGGGGCGGAATGGAGACCCAGTACTTC. This encodes CASSSAGGGMETQYF.

This sequence joins TRBV5-6 and TRBJ2-2; tentatively, D is TRBD1 (6 bases). Germline values: CDR1 SGHDT, CDR2 YYEEEE. V was cut by 4 bases and J by 4 bases, with 11 bases left in between. The CDR3 is 14 residues long. The chain's CDR3 is CASSLAGATGELFF. In DNA form, the CDR3 reads TGTGCCAGCAGCCTAGCAGGGGCCACCGGGGAGCTGTTTTTT.

This chain's CDR3 is CASSPPGTGGDTQYF. CDR3 nucleotides: TGCGCCAGCAGCCCCCCCGGGACAGGGGGAGATACGCAGTATTTT. The V call is TRBV5-1, the J call TRBJ2-3, with 11 bases that match TRBD1. The CDR3 is 15 amino acids. The V gene's germline CDR1 is SGHRS and CDR2 YFSETQ. The junction had 6 bases not matched to a gene; V was cut back by 4 bases and J by 5 bases.

The chain employs TRBV6-5 and TRBJ1-6, with D tentatively TRBD1 (6 bases). The ends were cut back, 5 bases at V and 8 bases at J, with 13 bases in the middle. Germline-derived CDR1 and CDR2 are MNHEY and SVGAGI. The CDR3 consists of 14 residues. CDR3 region: CASSIRTVDSPLHF. The CDR3 DNA follows: TGTGCCAGCAGTATCAGGACAGTAGATTCACCCCTCCACTTT.

In DNA form, the CDR3 reads TGTGCCAGCAGCCGAGACGGGAATCAGCCCCAGCATTTT. Protein: CASSRDGNQPQHF. The chain employs TRBV6-5 and TRBJ1-5; D is ambiguous. The V gene lost 6 bases and the J gene lost 4 bases, with 10 bases spanning the gap. Germline CDR1 MNHEY, CDR2 SVGAGI. This CDR3 has 13 residues.